This TCR beta chain was recorded in a study of T-cell reconstitution after alpha-beta-depleted transplantation in children. Study-level results: Newly made T cells mostly supplied T-cell counts and diversity one year after transplant. Reported findings indicate that, about two months after transplant, alpha-beta T cells came from several hundred expanded clones, which were derived from non-depleted graft cells. For some patients, TCRbeta diversity was high at day 60 because of recipient T cells and thymic progenitors that survived.

Germline values: CDR1 LGHDT, CDR2 YNNKEL (reference sequence). The CDR3 length is 15 residues. Trimming stripped 1 base from V and 6 bases from J, with 13 bases between. The table lists this clonotype with a few counts. The target antigen is unknown. A library of TCRbeta sequences, prepared with unique molecular identifiers, was generated. TCRdb reprocessed the PCR reads with MiXCR, giving one entry per CDR3 protein. The data contain around 450,000 distinct CDR3 sequences, 16% of them seen just once; the ten biggest clones take up less than 30%. The gene calls are TRBV3-1 and TRBJ1-5; perhaps TRBD1 as D (5 bases). The specimen comprised PBMCs, mostly from graft donor cells, sampled 360 days after TCRalphabeta/CD19-depleted stem cell transplant. The TCR was taken from a boy in the first two years of life who had a stem cell transplant for Wiskott-Aldrich syndrome, so the T cells may come from the graft donor. CDR3 loop: CASSQGTRDSQPQHF. Here the CDR3 DNA reads TGTGCCAGCAGCCAAGGGACCAGGGATAGTCAGCCCCAGCATTTT.